A selection of T cell receptor beta chains follows, all from one sample in a study of blood T cell repertoires in COVID-19. Profiled with immunoSEQ multiplex PCR; TCRdb holds only in-frame clones, not every one. The table has hundreds of thousands of clones, nearly 90% seen once. Sequenced material: PBMCs or T cells enriched from blood (not recorded which). The source of these receptors is a middle-aged woman with acute COVID-19. CDR3s include the opening cysteine and the closing phenylalanine or tryptophan. A D gene is named only where the DNA matches it firmly. Where a row states a size, it is once, few, many or the class of an expanded clone; other rows omit it.

clone size	J gene	D gene	V gene	CDR3 protein	CDR3 DNA
NA	TRBJ1-1	NA	TRBV19	CASRENGQNTEAFF	TGTGCCAGTAGGGAGAATGGACAGAACACTGAAGCTTTCTTT
NA	TRBJ2-3	TRBD2	TRBV19	CASSIGGGDTQYF	TGTGCCAGTAGTATAGGGGGGGGAGATACGCAGTATTTT
NA	TRBJ1-2	NA	TRBV30	CAWSVPGRNYGYTF	TGTGCCTGGAGTGTACCAGGGCGCAACTATGGCTACACCTTC
NA	TRBJ1-1	NA	TRBV10-3	CAISESEGGATEAFF	TGTGCCATCAGTGAGTCGGAAGGGGGTGCCACTGAAGCTTTCTTT
NA	TRBJ2-7	TRBD2	TRBV29-1	CSVEPGGGTYEQYF	TGCAGCGTTGAACCCGGGGGGGGAACCTACGAGCAGTACTTC
NA	TRBJ1-1	TRBD1	TRBV19	CASSILAGGMNTEAFF	TGTGCCAGTAGTATATTAGCAGGGGGGATGAACACTGAAGCTTTCTTT
NA	TRBJ1-2	NA	TRBV6-1	CASSEDQGGGYTF	TGTGCCAGCAGTGAAGATCAGGGAGGTGGCTACACCTTC
NA	TRBJ2-1	TRBD2	TRBV6-5	CASRSGVFDNEQFF	TGTGCCAGCCGTAGCGGGGTATTCGACAATGAGCAGTTCTTC
NA	TRBJ1-1	NA	TRBV12-3/TRBV12-4	CASSLLLSAEAFF	TGTGCCAGCAGTTTGTTGTTGAGCGCTGAAGCTTTCTTT
NA	TRBJ2-3	TRBD1	TRBV10-3	CAISEHGTGYTDTQYF	TGTGCCATCAGTGAGCACGGGACAGGCTATACGGATACGCAGTATTTT
few	TRBJ1-2	NA	TRBV19	CASKGQGSYGYTF	TGTGCCAGTAAAGGCCAGGGAAGCTATGGCTACACCTTC
NA	TRBJ2-7	TRBD2	TRBV7-8	CASSLARVLAGTTYEQYF	TGTGCCAGCAGCTTAGCACGAGTACTAGCGGGGACTACCTACGAGCAGTACTTC
NA	TRBJ2-2	NA	TRBV5-1	CASSLPGGTGELFF	TGCGCCAGCAGCTTGCCCGGGGGCACCGGGGAGCTGTTTTTT
NA	TRBJ2-7	NA	TRBV5-1	CASSDTGIPSYEQYF	TGCGCCAGCAGCGACACAGGGATTCCCTCCTACGAGCAGTACTTC
NA	TRBJ1-2	TRBD1	TRBV5-1	CASSLRTGTNYGYTF	TGCGCCAGCAGCTTGCGGACAGGGACCAACTATGGCTACACCTTC
NA	TRBJ2-5	NA	TRBV6-5	CASSYSGQSGETQYF	TGTGCCAGCAGTTATTCAGGCCAATCGGGGGAGACCCAGTACTTC
NA	TRBJ1-2	NA	TRBV2	CASSEVYGCAF	TGTGCCAGCAGTGAAGTGTATGGTTGCGCCTTC
few	TRBJ1-3	NA	TRBV10-2	CASESSRGGNTIYF	TGCGCCAGCGAATCCTCGCGGGGAGGAAACACCATATATTTT
NA	TRBJ2-7	TRBD1	TRBV14	CASSQDWDRGYEQYF	TGTGCCAGCAGCCAAGATTGGGACAGGGGCTACGAGCAGTACTTC
NA	TRBJ1-2	NA	TRBV7-9	CASSPTRGTYGYTF	TGTGCCAGCAGTCCAACTCGGGGTACCTATGGCTACACCTTC
NA	TRBJ1-5	NA	TRBV2	CASSEVLGAEQPQHF	TGTGCCAGCAGTGAAGTGCTGGGGGCCGAGCAGCCCCAGCATTTT
NA	TRBJ1-2	TRBD1	TRBV5-6	CASSYGDSRLGYTF	TGTGCCAGCAGCTACGGGGACAGCCGACTTGGCTACACCTTC
NA	TRBJ1-2	NA	TRBV3-1/TRBV3-2	CASSQVAYGYTF	TGTGCCAGCAGCCAAGTGGCCTATGGCTACACCTTC
NA	TRBJ2-1	NA	TRBV30	CAWSGPIRSSYNEQFF	TGTGCCTGGAGTGGCCCTATAAGGAGCTCCTACAATGAGCAGTTCTTC
NA	TRBJ1-1	NA	TRBV7-8	CASSQRVGAGSVNTEAFF	TGTGCCAGCAGCCAACGGGTTGGGGCAGGGTCGGTGAACACTGAAGCTTTCTTT
NA	TRBJ2-7	NA	TRBV9	CASSVDSRAYEQYF	TGTGCCAGCAGCGTAGACAGCAGGGCCTACGAGCAGTACTTC
NA	TRBJ2-5	TRBD2	TRBV11-3	CASSPGTSGAGETQYF	TGTGCCAGCAGCCCCGGGACTAGCGGGGCCGGGGAGACCCAGTACTTC
NA	TRBJ1-2	NA	TRBV7-8	CASSGTTGGASYGYTF	TGTGCCAGCAGCGGTACGACAGGTGGGGCGAGCTATGGCTACACCTTC
few	TRBJ1-2	TRBD1	TRBV10-2	CASSERLSGGFYGYTF	TGCGCCAGCAGTGAACGATTGTCAGGGGGGTTCTATGGCTACACCTTC
NA	TRBJ1-6	TRBD1	TRBV19	CASSITRSRGHPSGNSPLHF	TGTGCCAGTAGTATCACGAGGAGCAGGGGGCACCCCTCTGGGAATTCACCCCTCCACTTT
NA	TRBJ1-1	TRBD1	TRBV7-2	CASSRIPPGQGLSTEAFF	TGTGCCAGCAGCCGGATCCCCCCGGGACAGGGATTGAGCACTGAAGCTTTCTTT
few	TRBJ2-5	NA	TRBV5-4	CATSPGGQETQYF	TGTGCCACTTCACCCGGGGGTCAAGAGACCCAGTACTTC
NA	TRBJ1-4	TRBD1	TRBV7-8	CASSSKQGDNEKLFF	TGTGCCAGCAGCTCAAAACAGGGGGATAATGAAAAACTGTTTTTT
NA	TRBJ2-7	TRBD1	TRBV5-6	CASSFGQGSYEQYF	TGTGCCAGCAGCTTCGGACAGGGGTCCTACGAGCAGTACTTC
NA	TRBJ1-6	NA	TRBV6-5	CASRVGVNNSPLHF	TGTGCCAGCAGAGTAGGGGTCAATAATTCACCCCTCCACTTT
NA	TRBJ1-6	NA	TRBV10-2	CASSRQVISSPLHF	TGCGCCAGCAGTCGGCAGGTTATTTCTTCACCCCTCCACTTT
NA	TRBJ2-1	NA	TRBV2	CASSEAGQTFSYNEQFF	TGTGCCAGCAGTGAAGCAGGACAGACCTTCTCCTACAATGAGCAGTTCTTC
NA	TRBJ2-2	TRBD2	TRBV2	CASSRGLAENTGELFF	TGTGCCAGCAGCCGGGGACTAGCGGAGAACACCGGGGAGCTGTTTTTT
NA	TRBJ1-1	TRBD1	TRBV6-1	CASSEGIPGQTEAFF	TGTGCCAGCAGTGAAGGGATCCCGGGACAGACCGAAGCTTTCTTT
NA	TRBJ1-2	TRBD1	TRBV5-1	CASSLGPGQENYGYTF	TGCGCCAGCAGCTTGGGGCCGGGACAGGAAAACTATGGCTACACCTTC
once	TRBJ1-4	NA	TRBV5-1	CASSFQGLINEKLFF	TGCGCCAGCAGCTTTCAGGGGTTAATTAATGAAAAACTGTTTTTT
NA	TRBJ1-5	NA	TRBV5-4	CASSLDLTGPQHF	TGTGCCAGCAGCTTGGACCTAACGGGGCCCCAGCATTTT
NA	TRBJ2-4	NA	TRBV7-9	CASEGVAKNIQYF	TGTGCTAGTGAAGGAGTCGCCAAAAACATTCAGTACTTC
NA	TRBJ2-7	TRBD1	TRBV19	CASSMNRDRNEQYF	TGTGCCAGTAGTATGAACAGGGACAGAAACGAGCAGTACTTC
NA	TRBJ1-5	TRBD1	TRBV19	CASSLTGKQPQHF	TGTGCCAGTAGTTTGACAGGGAAACAGCCCCAGCATTTT
NA	TRBJ1-1	TRBD1	TRBV5-1	CASSLEPRDRADEAFF	TGCGCCAGCAGCTTGGAACCCCGGGACAGGGCCGATGAAGCTTTCTTT
NA	TRBJ2-1	TRBD2	TRBV27	CASKSRLTSGGYNEQFF	TGTGCCAGCAAAAGTCGTTTAACTAGCGGGGGCTACAATGAGCAGTTCTTC
NA	TRBJ2-7	TRBD1	TRBV11-2	CASSLVPGRGNSYEQYF	TGTGCCAGCAGCTTAGTTCCGGGCAGGGGGAACTCCTACGAGCAGTACTTC